This entry concerns a single T cell receptor (beta chain). No antigen is known for it. The data belong to a study of cytomegalovirus exposure and HLA in healthy donors. Study-level results: In vitro testing confirmed a few CMV-associated chains as specific for CMV antigens. In a later analysis, first-cohort TCR clusters were found to tend to co-occur in the approximately 120 validation repertoires. Reported performance of the classifier showed diagnosis of cytomegalovirus status with high specificity and sensitivity.

Clones were read by immunoSEQ multiplex PCR, and TCRdb kept only the in-frame ones, dropping some. The sample lists 60,000 to 85,000 clones, roughly 94% occurring once. The donors were in the approximately 120-subject validation cohort; that cohort was separate from the roughly 700-subject first cohort. Specimen: PBMCs. The clonotype originates from a man aged 18 to 35 in good health and CMV-seropositive.

Here the CDR3 DNA reads TGTGCCAGCAACCTCTTCCCGGGACAGGGAGGCACTGAAGCTTTCTTT. Protein product: CASNLFPGQGGTEAFF. V and J are TRBV28 and TRBJ1-1; 9 bases are a match to TRBD1. The CDR3 consists of 16 residues. CDR1 MDHEN and CDR2 SYDVKM come from the germline V gene. The V gene end was trimmed by 7 bases and the J gene end by 4 bases; junction bases not matched to a gene: 13.